The 30 T cell receptor beta chains listed next were all sequenced from one sample in a study of T-cell reconstitution after alpha-beta-depleted transplantation in children. During its preparation, the TCRbeta library received unique molecular identifiers. TCRdb recomputed calls from the PCR reads with MiXCR, one row per CDR3 protein. The sample records 450,000 to 600,000 distinct CDR3 sequences, about 16% being singletons. The sequencing used PBMCs from the stem cell graft donor, collected from the stem cell graft. Every receptor here comes from a human donor who donated a stem cell graft to a child with acute lymphoblastic leukemia.

CDR3: CASSPGLADPYEQYF. The CDR3 DNA reads as TGTGCCAGCTCACCAGGACTAGCGGACCCCTACGAGCAGTACTTC. The chain is built from TRBV18 and TRBJ2-7; 10 nucleotides line up with TRBD2. Germline CDR1 reads KGHSH; CDR2 reads LQKENI. The V gene end was trimmed by 2 bases and the J gene end by 2 bases; junction bases not matched to a gene: 3. The CDR3 runs 15 residues.

V gene TRBV5-1 combines with J gene TRBJ2-5; D is uncertain. V shed 0 bases and J shed 0 bases, with 9 bases lying between them. Germline V gives CDR1 SGHRS, CDR2 YFSETQ. The CDR3 runs 15 residues. The CDR3, as DNA: TGCGCCAGCAGCTTGGGAACAGCGTACCAAGAGACCCAGTACTTC. Protein: CASSLGTAYQETQYF.

This clonotype occurred a few times. This rearrangement joins TRBV7-2 to TRBJ2-5; D may be TRBD2 (6 bases). V was cut by 2 bases and J by 4 bases, with 17 bases left in between. The germline V gene has CDR1 SGHTA and CDR2 FQGNSA. The CDR3 length is 16 residues. CDR3 DNA sequence: TGTGCCAGCAGCTTATCTGGGTCGGGAGTAAGAGAGACCCAGTACTTC. It encodes CASSLSGSGVRETQYF.

This clonotype was seen more than once but under ten times. The chain has TRBV7-3 and TRBJ2-5, with 9 bases lining up with TRBD2. The length of the CDR3 is 16 residues. J gave up 1 base and V 5 bases, and 8 bases lay outside the gene matches. Germline loops: CDR1 SGHTA, CDR2 FQGTGA. The CDR3 region is CASSQGLAGPQETQYF. The CDR3 bases are TGTGCCAGCAGCCAGGGGCTAGCGGGGCCCCAAGAGACCCAGTACTTC.

This clonotype was picked up a small number of times. The V gene is TRBV7-9, the J gene TRBJ2-1; 12 bases agree with TRBD2. CDR3 length: 16 amino acids. With V trimmed by 5 bases and J by 4 bases, 6 bases remained unmatched. The V gene's germline CDR1 is SEHNR and CDR2 FQNEAQ (reference sequence). The CDR3 coding sequence is TGTGCCAGCAGCCCTCGACTAGCGGGAGAGTACAATGAGCAGTTCTTC. Amino acid sequence: CASSPRLAGEYNEQFF.

The chain couples TRBV6-5 to TRBJ1-1; no definite D call. CDR1 is MNHEY and CDR2 is SVGAGI in the germline V gene. Trimming removed 7 bases at V and 11 bases at J, with 17 bases between. CDR3 length: 12 residues. The CDR3 nucleotides are TGTGCCAGCATCGGGATAGAAAGCGCGGCTTTCTTT. It codes for CASIGIESAAFF.

This clonotype has a handful of counts. The chain links TRBV7-8 to TRBJ2-1, with D possibly being TRBD2 (5 bases). V was clipped by 1 base and J by 8 bases, with 12 bases between them. This CDR3 is 14 amino acids long. Per germline, CDR1 SGHVS and CDR2 FQNEAQ. The chain's CDR3 is CASSLVASSDEQFF. CDR3 in DNA: TGTGCCAGCAGCTTAGTGGCTAGCAGCGATGAGCAGTTCTTC.

This clonotype showed up just a few times. This rearrangement joins TRBV18 to TRBJ1-3; no clear D. Germline V CDR1 and CDR2: KGHSH, LQKENI. Trimming cost V 1 base and J 1 base, with 14 bases left between them. CDR3 size: 17 residues. The CDR3 region is CASSPRVNTESGNTIYF. The CDR3 bases are TGTGCCAGCTCACCACGGGTAAACACCGAATCTGGAAACACCATATATTTT.

The CDR3 bases are TGTGCCAGCAGCCAAGGGGGGTCAGGGACATATGGCTACACCTTC. Amino acids: CASSQGGSGTYGYTF. This chain connects TRBV4-2 to TRBJ1-2, with D possibly TRBD1 on 6 matching bases. This CDR3 spans 15 amino acids. In germline, CDR1 is LGHNA, CDR2 YNFKEQ. V dropped 1 base and J dropped 5 bases, with 14 bases sitting between them.

This rearrangement joins TRBV27 to TRBJ1-2; weak D call: TRBD1 (6 bases). The CDR3 sequence is 17 residues long. The V gene lost 0 bases and the J gene lost 2 bases, with 16 bases spanning the gap. Germline values: CDR1 MNHEY, CDR2 SMNVEV (reference sequence). CDR3 DNA sequence: TGTGCCAGCAGTTTATCAATGTGGACAGCGCTCAACTATGGCTACACCTTC. This codes for CASSLSMWTALNYGYTF.

The CDR3 nucleotides are TGCAGCGTTAAGGCCGCCGGGGAGCTGTTTTTT. Its protein is CSVKAAGELFF. The chain combines TRBV29-1 with TRBJ2-2; D call uncertain. Germline CDR1 reads SQVTM; CDR2 reads ANQGSEA. CDR3 length: 11 amino acids. Between the trimmed V and J ends, which lost 5 bases and 6 bases, there was a span of 7 bases.

The table lists this clonotype with a few counts. V usage is TRBV7-3 and J usage is TRBJ2-3; D is ambiguous. Germline V CDR1 and CDR2: SGHTA, FQGTGA. The CDR3 contains 15 residues. Trimming shortened V by 5 bases and J by 6 bases, and 18 bases separated the two germline ends. CDR3 amino acids: CASSPTSLVGDTQYF. The CDR3 DNA is TGTGCCAGCAGCCCTACGAGTTTGGTTGGGGATACGCAGTATTTT.

V and J are TRBV18 and TRBJ1-4; D is perhaps TRBD1 (6 bases). Trimming removed 1 base at V and 4 bases at J, with 7 bases between. Germline CDR1 KGHSH, CDR2 LQKENI. This CDR3 region has 14 residues. The CDR3 nucleotides read TGTGCCAGCTCACCACAGGGGGGTAATGAAAAACTGTTTTTT. Protein product: CASSPQGGNEKLFF.

Only a few counts were recorded for this clonotype. CDR3 DNA: TGCGCCAGCAGCTTGGATCGACAGGGGGGCTATGGCTACACCTTC. This codes for CASSLDRQGGYGYTF. The chain is built from TRBV5-1 and TRBJ1-2, with 9 bases identical to TRBD1. V lost 0 bases and J lost 4; bases outside the gene matches: 4. This CDR3 comprises 15 residues. Germline assignment: CDR1 SGHRS and CDR2 YFSETQ.

This clonotype was seen repeatedly, ten times or more. V gene TRBV29-1 combines with J gene TRBJ2-7; D unresolved. CDR1 is SQVTM and CDR2 is ANQGSEA in the germline V gene. V dropped 1 base and J dropped 2 bases, with 12 bases sitting between them. CDR3 length: 14 amino acids. The CDR3 loop reads CSVEGTPGTYEQYF. In DNA form, the CDR3 reads TGCAGCGTTGAAGGGACGCCAGGCACCTACGAGCAGTACTTC.

This chain connects TRBV12-3 or TRBV12-4 to TRBJ2-3; weak D call: TRBD2 (6 bases). This CDR3 contains 14 residues. V lost 3 bases and J 5 bases, leaving 12 bases between the germline ends. CDR3: CASSFRAGLDTQYF. CDR3 coding DNA: TGTGCCAGCAGTTTCAGGGCGGGATTAGATACGCAGTATTTT.

This chain links TRBV29-1 with TRBJ2-3; TRBD1 or TRBD2 may be the D gene (6 bases each). The germline CDR1 and CDR2 sequences are SQVTM and ANQGSEA. V lost 1 base and J lost 4, with 9 bases in between. The CDR3 length is 13 residues. CDR3 in DNA: TGCAGCGTTGAAGCGGGGGCCGCAGATACGCAGTATTTT. Its translation is CSVEAGAADTQYF.

This clonotype has more than one count but fewer than ten. The chain employs TRBV30 and TRBJ2-4, with TRBD2 matching 8 bases. The V gene end was trimmed by 1 base and the J gene end by 1 base; junction bases not matched to a gene: 15. CDR1 is GTSNPN and CDR2 is SVGIG in the germline V gene (reference sequence). This CDR3 is 19 amino acids long. Written as DNA, the CDR3 is TGTGCCTGGAGTGGTGTGACTAGCGTCCTCCTGGGGGCCAAAAACATTCAGTACTTC. It specifies CAWSGVTSVLLGAKNIQYF.

V gene TRBV7-9 combines with J gene TRBJ2-7, with no clear D. CDR3 length: 12 residues. The germline CDR1 and CDR2 sequences are SEHNR and FQNEAQ (reference sequence). Trimming took 4 bases from V and 2 from J, leaving 6 bases between them. The chain's CDR3 is CASSYKAYEQYF. CDR3 coding DNA: TGTGCCAGCAGCTACAAGGCCTACGAGCAGTACTTC.

V usage is TRBV11-1 and J usage is TRBJ1-1; possibly TRBD1 for D (5 bases). The length of the CDR3 is 13 residues. CDR1 and CDR2 from the germline V gene are SGHAT and FQDESV (reference sequence). V was cut by 5 bases and J by 6 bases, with 13 bases left in between. The CDR3 here is CASSRRDDAEAFF. The CDR3 coding sequence is TGTGCCAGCAGCCGCAGGGACGACGCTGAAGCTTTCTTT.

V is TRBV18 and J is TRBJ1-1; tentatively, D is TRBD1 (6 bases). The V gene's germline CDR1 is KGHSH and CDR2 LQKENI. The CDR3 sequence is 19 residues long. The V and J ends lost 2 bases and 0 bases respectively, with 22 bases between them. The CDR3: CASSPRPGSGGAMNTEAFF. CDR3 coding DNA: TGTGCCAGCTCACCAAGGCCAGGGAGCGGGGGGGCTATGAACACTGAAGCTTTCTTT.

J is TRBJ1-3 and V is TRBV15; 8 bases fit TRBD1. Looked up from germline, CDR1 is LNHNV and CDR2 is YYDKDF (reference sequence). J gave up 0 bases and V 4 bases, and 5 bases lay outside the gene matches. The CDR3 length is 16 residues. The CDR3 here is CATSIYDRGSGNTIYF. For the CDR3, the DNA is TGTGCCACCAGCATTTATGACAGGGGCTCTGGAAACACCATATATTTT.

This chain links TRBV6-1 with TRBJ1-5; TRBD1 matches 8 bases. The CDR3 runs to 15 residues. J gave up 3 bases and V 8 bases, and 9 bases lay outside the gene matches. Per germline, CDR1 MNHNS and CDR2 SASEGT. Here the CDR3 reads CASSGDRGFNQPQHF. The CDR3 bases are TGTGCCAGCTCCGGCGACAGGGGATTCAATCAGCCCCAGCATTTT.

The rearrangement links TRBV5-1 to TRBJ2-1; unclear D gene. Germline V gene lookup returns CDR1 SGHRS and CDR2 YFSETQ. The CDR3 spans 15 residues. V lost 4 bases to trimming and J lost 5 bases, with 16 bases between them. The CDR3 here is CASSPWVSADNEQFF. The CDR3 region has the DNA TGCGCCAGCAGCCCCTGGGTGTCGGCCGACAATGAGCAGTTCTTC.

This clonotype turned up a few times. The chain carries TRBV29-1 and TRBJ1-5; D perhaps matches TRBD1 (5 bases). Trimming stripped 4 bases from V and 0 bases from J, with 10 bases between. CDR1 and CDR2 (germline): SQVTM, ANQGSEA. CDR3 length: 14 amino acids. The CDR3 DNA sequence: TGCAGCGTTGTCGGAGACAGTAGCAATCAGCCCCAGCATTTT. As protein: CSVVGDSSNQPQHF.

This clonotype was detected a few times. The chain carries TRBV9 and TRBJ2-1; 9 positions agree with TRBD2. This CDR3 has 17 amino acids. The germline CDR1 and CDR2 sequences are SGDLS and YYNGEE. The V gene end was trimmed by 4 bases and the J gene end by 1 base; junction bases not matched to a gene: 9. The CDR3 loop is CASSSRQLAGSYNEQFF. Here the CDR3 DNA reads TGTGCCAGCAGCTCCCGCCAACTAGCGGGTTCCTACAATGAGCAGTTCTTC.

The chain has TRBV10-3 and TRBJ2-2; 9 nucleotides agree with TRBD1. Looked up from germline, CDR1 is ENHRY and CDR2 is SYGVKD. V was pared by 2 bases and J by 5 bases, with 15 bases of the junction left unmatched. The CDR3 totals 19 residues. The CDR3 DNA reads TGTGCCATCAGTGAGCCAGGAGTTGGGGGGACAGGGAGGACCGGGGAGCTGTTTTTT. Residues: CAISEPGVGGTGRTGELFF.

This clonotype turned up a few times. The chain is built from TRBV20-1 and TRBJ1-2; D is undetermined. The CDR3 sequence is 15 residues long. Germline loops: CDR1 DFQATT, CDR2 SNEGSKA (reference sequence). V was shortened by 1 base and J by 0 bases, with 12 bases between the two germline ends. The CDR3 sequence: CSARGASGTNYGYTF. For the CDR3, the DNA is TGCAGTGCTAGAGGCGCATCGGGGACTAACTATGGCTACACCTTC.

This chain joins TRBV7-6 and TRBJ2-1; TRBD2 aligns across 7 bases. J lost 4 bases, V lost 0 bases, and 9 bases had no gene match. The length of the CDR3 is 17 residues. Germline CDR1 reads SGHVS; CDR2 reads FNYEAQ. The DNA of the CDR3 is TGTGCCAGCAGCTTAGCGCCCTGGCGGGGGACGTACAATGAGCAGTTCTTC. Its protein is CASSLAPWRGTYNEQFF.

This clonotype was counted only a few times. This chain joins TRBV3-1 and TRBJ1-1; D may be TRBD1 (5 bases). Germline CDR1 and CDR2: LGHDT and YNNKEL (reference sequence). The length of the CDR3 is 14 residues. Trimming cost V 3 bases and J 3 bases, with 11 bases left between them. The CDR3 nucleotides are TGTGCCAGCAGCCATTCGGGGCATGACACTGAAGCTTTCTTT. Translated: CASSHSGHDTEAFF.